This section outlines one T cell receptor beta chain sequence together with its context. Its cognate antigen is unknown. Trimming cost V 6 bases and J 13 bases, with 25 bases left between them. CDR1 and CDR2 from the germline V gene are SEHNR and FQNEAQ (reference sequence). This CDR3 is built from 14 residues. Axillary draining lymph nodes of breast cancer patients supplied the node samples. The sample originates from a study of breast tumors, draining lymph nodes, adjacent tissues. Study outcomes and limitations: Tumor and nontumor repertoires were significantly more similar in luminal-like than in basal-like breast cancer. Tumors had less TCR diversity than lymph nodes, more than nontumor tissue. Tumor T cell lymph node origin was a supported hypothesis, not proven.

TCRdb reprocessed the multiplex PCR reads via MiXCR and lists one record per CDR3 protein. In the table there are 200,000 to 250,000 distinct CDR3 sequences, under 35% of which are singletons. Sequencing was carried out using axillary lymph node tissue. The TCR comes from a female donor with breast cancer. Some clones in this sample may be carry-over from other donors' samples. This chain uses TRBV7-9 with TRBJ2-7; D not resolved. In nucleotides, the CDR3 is TGTGCCAGCAGAATAGGCTCATCCTCTGATCCTGGATACTTC. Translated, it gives CASRIGSSSDPGYF.